This T cell receptor (beta chain) was captured in a study of cytomegalovirus exposure and HLA in healthy donors. Findings and limits, study-wide: Most sequenced TCRs were rare (though some public TCRs occurred in many donors). Some 16,000 TCR beta sequences were associated with HLA alleles at 0.05 false discovery rate in a later analysis.

A remark on this clone: The antigen is not known.

The CDR3 runs to 17 residues. Germline V gene data show CDR1 as SGHKS and CDR2 as YYEKEE (reference sequence). V dropped 4 bases and J dropped 1 base, with 17 bases sitting between them. The PCR employed 60 Vbeta primers together with 13 Jbeta primers. Generated by immunoSEQ multiplex PCR, the TCRdb table keeps only in-frame clones and is missing some. The sample lists approximately 160,000 clones, approximately 80% occurring once. This receptor was identified in a woman aged 45 to 65 in good health and CMV-seropositive. The rearrangement uses TRBV5-5 and TRBJ2-2; no reliable D call. The sequenced sample consisted of PBMCs. The CDR3 spells CASSPSRAHLNTGELFF. In DNA form, the CDR3 reads TGTGCCAGCAGCCCCTCGCGAGCGCACCTGAACACCGGGGAGCTGTTTTTT.